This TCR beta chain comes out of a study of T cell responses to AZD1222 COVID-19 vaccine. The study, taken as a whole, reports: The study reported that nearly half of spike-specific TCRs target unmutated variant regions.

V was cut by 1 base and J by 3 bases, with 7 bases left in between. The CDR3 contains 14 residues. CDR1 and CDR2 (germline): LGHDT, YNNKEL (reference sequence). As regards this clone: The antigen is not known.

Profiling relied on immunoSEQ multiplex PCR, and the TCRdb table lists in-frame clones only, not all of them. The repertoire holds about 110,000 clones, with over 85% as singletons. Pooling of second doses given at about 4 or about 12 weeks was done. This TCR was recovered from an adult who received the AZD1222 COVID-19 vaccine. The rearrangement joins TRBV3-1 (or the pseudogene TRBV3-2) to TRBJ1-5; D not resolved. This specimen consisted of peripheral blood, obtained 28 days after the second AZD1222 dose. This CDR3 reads CASSQAGSNQPQHF. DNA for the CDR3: TGTGCCAGCAGCCAAGCAGGATCCAATCAGCCCCAGCATTTT.